This TCR beta chain was profiled in a study of T-cell memory formation after mild COVID-19. Study as a whole: Clustering of TCRs was largely donor specific.

Study-wide points: Shrinking CD4+ clones resided mostly in CM and EM, and CD8+ ones in EMRA. From day 15 to 85, contracting clones were balanced between CD4 and CD8, whereas later expanders leaned toward CD4+.

Constant-segment-primed 5'RACE gave TCR alpha and TCR beta cDNA libraries with sample barcodes and UMIs. TCRdb independently ran MiXCR on the 5' RACE reads; one entry per CDR3 protein. Of about 350,000 distinct CDR3 sequences listed, 20% to 25% were seen once; the top ten hold around 20%. The CDR3 length is 12 residues. Germline V CDR1 and CDR2: DFQATT, SNEGSKA (reference sequence). V lost 5 bases and J 2 bases, leaving 9 bases between the germline ends. On this clonotype: The target antigen is unknown.

V usage is TRBV20-1 and J usage is TRBJ1-1; D is unresolved. This TCR came from a man between 18 and 35 years old who had mild COVID-19 (a few samples of this study predate the infection). Cell type and time point are not known. The sample taken for sequencing was PBMCs or a T cell subset sorted from them (not recorded which). Here the CDR3 DNA reads TGCAGTGCTGGAGGGATTAACACTGAAGCTTTCTTT. This sequence encodes CSAGGINTEAFF.